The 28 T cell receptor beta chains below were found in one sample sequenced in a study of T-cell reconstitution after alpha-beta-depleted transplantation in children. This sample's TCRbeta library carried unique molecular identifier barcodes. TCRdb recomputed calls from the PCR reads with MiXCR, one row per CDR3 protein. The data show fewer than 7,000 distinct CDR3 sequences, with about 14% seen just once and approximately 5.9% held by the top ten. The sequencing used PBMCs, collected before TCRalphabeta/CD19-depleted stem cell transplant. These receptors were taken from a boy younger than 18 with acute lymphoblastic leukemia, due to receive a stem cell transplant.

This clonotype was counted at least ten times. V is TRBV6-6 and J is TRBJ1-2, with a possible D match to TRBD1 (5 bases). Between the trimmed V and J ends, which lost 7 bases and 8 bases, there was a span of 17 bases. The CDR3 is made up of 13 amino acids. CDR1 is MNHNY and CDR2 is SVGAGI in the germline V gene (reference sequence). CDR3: CASTLLAGGGYTF. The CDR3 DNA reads TGTGCCAGCACCTTACTCGCGGGGGGGGGCTACACCTTC.

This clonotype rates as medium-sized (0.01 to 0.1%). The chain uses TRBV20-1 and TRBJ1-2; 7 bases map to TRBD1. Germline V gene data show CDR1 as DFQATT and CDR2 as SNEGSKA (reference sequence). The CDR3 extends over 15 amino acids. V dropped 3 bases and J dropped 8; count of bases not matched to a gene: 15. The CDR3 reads CSARVTQGGQGGYTF. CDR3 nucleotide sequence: TGCAGTGCTAGGGTGACTCAGGGGGGCCAAGGGGGCTACACCTTC.

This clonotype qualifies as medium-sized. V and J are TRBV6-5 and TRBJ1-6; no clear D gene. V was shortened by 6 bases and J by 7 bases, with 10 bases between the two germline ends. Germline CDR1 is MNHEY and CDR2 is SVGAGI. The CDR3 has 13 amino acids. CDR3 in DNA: TGTGCCAGCAGGACGACGGAGAATTCACCCCTCCACTTT. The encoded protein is CASRTTENSPLHF.

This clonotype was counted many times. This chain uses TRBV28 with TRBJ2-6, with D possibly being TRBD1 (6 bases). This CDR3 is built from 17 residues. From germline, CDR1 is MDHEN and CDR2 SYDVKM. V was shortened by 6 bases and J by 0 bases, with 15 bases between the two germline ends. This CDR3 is CASSPDRIRSGANVLTF. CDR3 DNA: TGTGCCAGCAGCCCCGACAGGATCCGCTCTGGGGCCAACGTCCTGACTTTC.

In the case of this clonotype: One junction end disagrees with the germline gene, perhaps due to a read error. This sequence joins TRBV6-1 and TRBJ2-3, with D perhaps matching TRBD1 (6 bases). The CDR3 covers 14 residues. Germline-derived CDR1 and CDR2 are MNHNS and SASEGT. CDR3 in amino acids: CASRWWGWTDAQYF. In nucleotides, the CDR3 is TGTGCCAGCAGATGGTGGGGGTGGACAGATGCGCAGTATTTT.

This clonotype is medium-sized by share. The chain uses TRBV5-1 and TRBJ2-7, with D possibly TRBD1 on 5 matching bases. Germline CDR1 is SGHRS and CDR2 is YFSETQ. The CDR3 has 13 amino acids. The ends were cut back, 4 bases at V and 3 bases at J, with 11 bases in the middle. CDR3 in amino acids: CASSAIGVYEQYF. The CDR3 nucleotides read TGCGCCAGCAGCGCGATAGGGGTCTACGAGCAGTACTTC.

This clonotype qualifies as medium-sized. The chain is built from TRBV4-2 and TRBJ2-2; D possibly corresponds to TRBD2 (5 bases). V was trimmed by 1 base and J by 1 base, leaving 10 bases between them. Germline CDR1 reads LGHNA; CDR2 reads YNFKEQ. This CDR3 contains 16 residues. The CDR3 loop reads CASSQGERLNTGELFF. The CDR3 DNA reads TGTGCCAGCAGCCAAGGGGAGCGTTTGAACACCGGGGAGCTGTTTTTT.

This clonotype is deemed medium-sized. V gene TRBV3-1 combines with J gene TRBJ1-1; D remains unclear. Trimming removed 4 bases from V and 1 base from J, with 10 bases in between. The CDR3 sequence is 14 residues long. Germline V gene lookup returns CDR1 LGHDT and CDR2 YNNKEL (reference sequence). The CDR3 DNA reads TGTGCCAGCAGCCGCCTACGGGAGAACACTGAAGCTTTCTTT. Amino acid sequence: CASSRLRENTEAFF.

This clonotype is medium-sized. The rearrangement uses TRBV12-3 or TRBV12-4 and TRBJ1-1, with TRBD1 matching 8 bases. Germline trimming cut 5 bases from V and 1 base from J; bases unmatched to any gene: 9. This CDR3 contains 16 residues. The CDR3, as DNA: TGTGCCAGCAGTAAAGCCTACAGGGGGGGGAACACTGAAGCTTTCTTT. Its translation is CASSKAYRGGNTEAFF.

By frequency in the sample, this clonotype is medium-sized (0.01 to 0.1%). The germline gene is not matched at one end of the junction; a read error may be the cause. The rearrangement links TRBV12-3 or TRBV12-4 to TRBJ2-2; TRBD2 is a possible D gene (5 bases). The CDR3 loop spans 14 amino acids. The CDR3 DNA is TGTGCCAGCAGTTCCCCCCGCGAACCCGGGGAGCTGGTTTTT. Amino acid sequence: CASSSPREPGELVF.

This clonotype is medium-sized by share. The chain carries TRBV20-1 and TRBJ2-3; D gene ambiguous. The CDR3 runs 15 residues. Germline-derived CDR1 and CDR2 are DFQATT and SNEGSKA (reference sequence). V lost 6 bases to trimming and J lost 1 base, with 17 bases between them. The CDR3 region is CSALSTAQRTDTQYF. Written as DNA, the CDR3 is TGCAGTGCCCTCAGCACGGCTCAACGCACAGATACGCAGTATTTT.

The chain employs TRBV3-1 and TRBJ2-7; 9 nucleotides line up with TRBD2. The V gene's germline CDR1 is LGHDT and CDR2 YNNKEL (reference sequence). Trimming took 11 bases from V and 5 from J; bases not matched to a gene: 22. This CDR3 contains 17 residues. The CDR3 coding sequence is TGTGCCTGCTGCCCGGGGCTAGCGGGGTATTATTACCACGAGCAGTACTTC. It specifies CACCPGLAGYYYHEQYF.

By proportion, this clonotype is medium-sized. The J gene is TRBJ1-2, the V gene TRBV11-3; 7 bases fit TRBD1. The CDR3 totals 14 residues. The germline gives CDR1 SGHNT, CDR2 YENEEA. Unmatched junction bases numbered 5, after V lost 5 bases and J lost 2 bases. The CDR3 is CASSKPGQNYGYTF. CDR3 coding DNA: TGTGCCAGCAGCAAGCCGGGACAGAACTATGGCTACACCTTC.

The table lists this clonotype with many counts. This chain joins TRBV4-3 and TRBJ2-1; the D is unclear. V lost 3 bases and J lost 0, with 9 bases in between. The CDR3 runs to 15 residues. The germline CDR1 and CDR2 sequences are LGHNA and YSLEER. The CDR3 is CASSQWSSSYNEQFF. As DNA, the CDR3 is TGCGCCAGCAGCCAGTGGTCGAGCTCCTACAATGAGCAGTTCTTC.

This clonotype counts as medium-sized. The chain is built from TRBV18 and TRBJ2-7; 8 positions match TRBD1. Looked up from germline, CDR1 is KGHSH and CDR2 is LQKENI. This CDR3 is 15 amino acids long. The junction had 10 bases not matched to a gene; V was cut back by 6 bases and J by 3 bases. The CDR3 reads CASSLGQGPSYEQYF. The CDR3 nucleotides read TGTGCCAGCTCCCTCGGACAGGGTCCAAGCTACGAGCAGTACTTC.

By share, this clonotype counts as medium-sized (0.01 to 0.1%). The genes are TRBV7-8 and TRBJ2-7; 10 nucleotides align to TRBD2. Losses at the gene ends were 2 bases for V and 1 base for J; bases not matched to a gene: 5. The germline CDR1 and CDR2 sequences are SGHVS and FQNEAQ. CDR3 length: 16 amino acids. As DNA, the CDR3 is TGTGCCAGCAGCTTAAGTTCTAGCGGGAGTTCCTACGAGCAGTACTTC. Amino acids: CASSLSSSGSSYEQYF.

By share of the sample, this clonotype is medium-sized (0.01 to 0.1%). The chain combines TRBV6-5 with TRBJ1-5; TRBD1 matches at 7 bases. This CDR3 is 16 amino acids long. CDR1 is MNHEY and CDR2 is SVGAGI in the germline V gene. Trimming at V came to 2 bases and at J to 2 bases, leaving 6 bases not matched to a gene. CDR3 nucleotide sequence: TGTGCCAGCAGTTACCCGACAGGGACCGGCAATCAGCCCCAGCATTTT. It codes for CASSYPTGTGNQPQHF.

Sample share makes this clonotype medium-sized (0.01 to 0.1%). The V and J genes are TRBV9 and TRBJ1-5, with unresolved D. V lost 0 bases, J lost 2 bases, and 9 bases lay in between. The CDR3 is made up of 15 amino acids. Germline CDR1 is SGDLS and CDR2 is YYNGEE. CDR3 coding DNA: TGTGCCAGCAGCGTAGCACCCGGGGGCAATCAGCCCCAGCATTTT. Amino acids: CASSVAPGGNQPQHF.

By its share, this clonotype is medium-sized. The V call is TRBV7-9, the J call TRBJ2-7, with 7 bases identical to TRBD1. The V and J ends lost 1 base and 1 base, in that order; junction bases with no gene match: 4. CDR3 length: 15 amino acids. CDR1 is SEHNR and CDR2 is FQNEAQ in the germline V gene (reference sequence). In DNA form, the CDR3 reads TGTGCCAGCAGCTTAGGGACAGGCGCTTCCTACGAGCAGTACTTC. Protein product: CASSLGTGASYEQYF.

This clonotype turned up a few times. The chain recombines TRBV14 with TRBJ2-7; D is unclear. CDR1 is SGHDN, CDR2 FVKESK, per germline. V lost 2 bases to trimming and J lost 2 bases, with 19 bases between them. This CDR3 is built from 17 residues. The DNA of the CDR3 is TGTGCCAGCAGCCAATTTAACACCCCTCCTGGGACCTACGAGCAGTACTTC. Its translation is CASSQFNTPPGTYEQYF.

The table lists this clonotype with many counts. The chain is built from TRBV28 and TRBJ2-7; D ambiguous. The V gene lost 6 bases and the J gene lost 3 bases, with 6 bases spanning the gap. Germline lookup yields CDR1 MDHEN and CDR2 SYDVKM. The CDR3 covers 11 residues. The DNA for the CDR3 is TGTGCCAGCAGCCTGTACTACGAGCAGTACTTC. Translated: CASSLYYEQYF.

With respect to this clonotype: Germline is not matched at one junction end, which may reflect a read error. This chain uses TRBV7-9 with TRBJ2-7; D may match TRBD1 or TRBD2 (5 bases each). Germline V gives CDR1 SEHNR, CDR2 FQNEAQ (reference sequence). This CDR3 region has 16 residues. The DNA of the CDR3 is TGTGCCAGAAGACCAGCCCCGGGACGGGAACCCGGCGAGCAGTATTTC. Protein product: CARRPAPGREPGEQYF. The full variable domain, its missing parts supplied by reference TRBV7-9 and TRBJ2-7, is DTGVSQNPRHKITKRGQNVTFRCDPISEHNRLYWYRQTLGQGPEFLTYFQNEAQLEKSRLLSDRFSAERPKGSFSTLEIQRTEQGDSAMYLCARRPAPGREPGEQYFGPGTRLTVT.

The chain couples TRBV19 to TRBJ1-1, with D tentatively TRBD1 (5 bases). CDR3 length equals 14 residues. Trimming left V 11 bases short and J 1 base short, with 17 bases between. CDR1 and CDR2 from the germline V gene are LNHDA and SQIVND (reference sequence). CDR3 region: CAEDNGVRNTEAFF. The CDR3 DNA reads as TGTGCCGAGGACAATGGTGTGAGGAACACTGAAGCTTTCTTT.

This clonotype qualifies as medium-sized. In DNA form, the CDR3 reads TGTGCCAGCTCACCACTCGGGACTAGCACAGATACGCAGTATTTT. Amino acids: CASSPLGTSTDTQYF. The chain combines TRBV18 with TRBJ2-3, with D maybe TRBD2 (6 bases). This CDR3 has 15 amino acids. Between the trimmed V and J ends, which lost 1 base and 0 bases, there was a span of 8 bases. Germline CDR1 reads KGHSH; CDR2 reads LQKENI.

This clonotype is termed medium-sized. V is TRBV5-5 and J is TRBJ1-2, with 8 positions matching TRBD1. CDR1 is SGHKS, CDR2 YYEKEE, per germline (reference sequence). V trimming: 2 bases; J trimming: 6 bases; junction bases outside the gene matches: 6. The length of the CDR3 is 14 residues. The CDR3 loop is CASSFNRGEDGYTF. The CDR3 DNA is TGTGCCAGCAGCTTTAACAGGGGGGAGGATGGCTACACCTTC.

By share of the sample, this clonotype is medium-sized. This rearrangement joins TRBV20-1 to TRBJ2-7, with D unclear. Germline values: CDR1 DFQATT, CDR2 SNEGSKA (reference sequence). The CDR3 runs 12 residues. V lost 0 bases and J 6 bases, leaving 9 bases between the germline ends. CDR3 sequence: CSAREKRLEQYF. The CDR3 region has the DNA TGCAGTGCTAGAGAAAAGAGGCTCGAGCAGTACTTC.

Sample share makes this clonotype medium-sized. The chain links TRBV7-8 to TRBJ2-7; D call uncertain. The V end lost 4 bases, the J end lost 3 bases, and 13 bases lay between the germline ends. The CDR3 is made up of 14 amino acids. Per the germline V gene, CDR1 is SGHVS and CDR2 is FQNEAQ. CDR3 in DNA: TGTGCCAGCAGCTCACAGCCTACTCTCTACGAGCAGTACTTC. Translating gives CASSSQPTLYEQYF.

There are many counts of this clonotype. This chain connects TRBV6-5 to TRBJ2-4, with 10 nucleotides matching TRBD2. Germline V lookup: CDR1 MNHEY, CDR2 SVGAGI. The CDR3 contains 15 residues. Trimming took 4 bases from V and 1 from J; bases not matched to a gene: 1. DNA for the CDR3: TGTGCCAGCAGTTCAGCGGGAGGGGCCAAAAACATTCAGTACTTC. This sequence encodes CASSSAGGAKNIQYF.